This paragraph reports one T cell receptor (beta chain). Its specificity is not known. The repertoire was sequenced with immunoSEQ multiplex PCR; TCRdb's copy has only in-frame clones and lacks some. The table lists about 120,000 clones, around 89% of them singletons. This entry comes from a study of T cell responses to AZD1222 COVID-19 vaccine. The germline V gene encodes CDR1 MGHRA and CDR2 YSYEKL. The germline V and J ends were trimmed by 4 bases and 7 bases, with 15 bases remaining between them. This CDR3 region has 14 residues. Study conclusions and caveats: The donors showed a predominance of white British ancestry and of females, with possible underestimation of clonal diversity. CD4 TCRs covered the whole spike, strongest at regions 160-218 and 743-854.

The rearrangement uses TRBV4-1 and TRBJ2-3, with D maybe TRBD2 (6 bases). Specimen: peripheral blood, collected on day 0 of AZD1222 vaccination. This receptor was obtained from an adult in good health. CDR3 nucleotide sequence: TGCGCCAGCAGCCCTCCGGGGAGGACTCATACGCAGTATTTT. Protein product: CASSPPGRTHTQYF.